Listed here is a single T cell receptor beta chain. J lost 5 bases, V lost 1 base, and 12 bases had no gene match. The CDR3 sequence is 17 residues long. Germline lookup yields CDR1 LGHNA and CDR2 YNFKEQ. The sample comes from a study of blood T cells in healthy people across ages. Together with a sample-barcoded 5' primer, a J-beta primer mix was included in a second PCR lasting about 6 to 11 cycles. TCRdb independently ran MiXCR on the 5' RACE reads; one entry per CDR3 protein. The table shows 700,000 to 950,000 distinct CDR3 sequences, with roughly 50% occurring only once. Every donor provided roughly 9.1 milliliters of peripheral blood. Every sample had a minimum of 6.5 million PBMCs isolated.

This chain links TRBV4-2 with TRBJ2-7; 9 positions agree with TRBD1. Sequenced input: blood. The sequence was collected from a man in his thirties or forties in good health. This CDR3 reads CASSQVITGTGRDEQYF. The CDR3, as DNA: TGTGCCAGCAGCCAAGTAATTACGGGGACAGGGCGGGACGAGCAGTACTTC.